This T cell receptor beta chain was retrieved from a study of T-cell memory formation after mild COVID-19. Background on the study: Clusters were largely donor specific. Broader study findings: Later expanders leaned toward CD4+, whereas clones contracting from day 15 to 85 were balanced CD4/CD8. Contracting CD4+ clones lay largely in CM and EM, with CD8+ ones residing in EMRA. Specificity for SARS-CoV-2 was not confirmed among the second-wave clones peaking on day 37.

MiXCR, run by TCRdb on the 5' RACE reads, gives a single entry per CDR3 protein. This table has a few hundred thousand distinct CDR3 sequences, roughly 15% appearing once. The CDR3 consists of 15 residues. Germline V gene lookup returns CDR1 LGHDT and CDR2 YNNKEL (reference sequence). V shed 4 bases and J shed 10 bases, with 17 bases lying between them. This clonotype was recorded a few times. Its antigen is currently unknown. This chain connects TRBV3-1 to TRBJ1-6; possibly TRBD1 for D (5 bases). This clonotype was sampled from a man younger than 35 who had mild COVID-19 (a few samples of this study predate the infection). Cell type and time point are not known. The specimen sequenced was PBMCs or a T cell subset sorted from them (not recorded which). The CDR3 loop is CASSLDWGIRSPLHF. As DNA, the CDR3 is TGTGCCAGCAGCCTTGACTGGGGGATACGCTCACCCCTCCACTTT.